This T cell receptor (beta chain) was sequenced in a study of T cells in Graves' hyperthyroidism and ophthalmopathy. General study findings and limits: Ophthalmopathy prediction by the model preceded onset by a median about 6.8 months. The blood repertoire included most of the expanded thyroid clonotypes above 0.001.

Patients between 18 and 65 years old had hyperthyroidism, newly diagnosed and lasting under 2 months. The blood specimen was taken at initial hyperthyroidism diagnosis, before any ophthalmopathy symptoms. This clonotype was detected a few times. Its specificity is not known. There were TCR beta CDR3 regions amplified from RNA transcripts. Primed by the HTBI set, a first-round RT-PCR was run on the TCR CDR3. In TCRdb, the multiplex PCR reads were re-called with MiXCR into one record per CDR3 protein. The repertoire holds some 400,000 distinct CDR3 sequences, with roughly 13% as singletons. The V and J ends lost 3 bases and 7 bases respectively, with 16 bases between them. The V gene's germline CDR1 is MGHRA and CDR2 YSYEKL. The CDR3 loop spans 15 amino acids.

Sequenced: blood. This sequence was found in a young man with Graves' hyperthyroidism that later progressed to Graves' ophthalmopathy. J is TRBJ2-1 and V is TRBV4-1; a weak D match, TRBD2 (5 bases). The CDR3 loop reads CASSHPGGGFNEQFF. The CDR3 DNA sequence: TGCGCCAGCAGCCACCCCGGTGGAGGCTTTAATGAGCAGTTCTTC.